Following are 13 T cell receptor beta chains from one sample sequenced in a study of Graves' ophthalmopathy and Graves' hyperthyroidism. Amplification of the TCR beta CDR3 regions used RNA transcripts (as template). Second-round multiplex PCR came after first-round RT-PCR with HTBI primers. TCRdb called the multiplex PCR reads again in MiXCR, with one record for every CDR3 protein. The data show fewer than 350,000 distinct CDR3 sequences, roughly 16% seen once. The sample was peripheral blood. These receptors originate from an adult man with Graves' ophthalmopathy.

There are many counts of this clonotype. This sequence joins TRBV12-3 or TRBV12-4 and TRBJ2-7, with 8 nucleotides matching TRBD1. V was pared by 5 bases and J by 4 bases, with 10 bases of the junction left unmatched. CDR3 size: 15 residues. CDR3 amino acids: CASSTDRGRRYEQYF. Here the CDR3 DNA reads TGTGCCAGCAGTACCGACAGGGGCCGTCGGTACGAGCAGTACTTC.

This chain joins TRBV11-2 and TRBJ2-3; D gene uncertain. V was shortened by 4 bases and J by 2 bases, with 4 bases between the two germline ends. Germline V gene sequence: CDR1 SGHAT, CDR2 FQNNGV. The CDR3 sequence is 12 residues long. As DNA, the CDR3 is TGTGCCAGCAGCTCAATCACAGATACGCAGTATTTT. This encodes CASSSITDTQYF.

This clonotype was counted many times. This chain links TRBV11-2 with TRBJ2-7; 11 bases line up with TRBD2. Germline V lookup: CDR1 SGHAT, CDR2 FQNNGV. The CDR3 runs to 14 residues. The junction had 4 bases not matched to a gene; V was cut back by 5 bases and J by 4 bases. In DNA form, the CDR3 reads TGTGCCAGCAGCAAACTAGCGGGAGTATACGAGCAGTACTTC. It yields the protein CASSKLAGVYEQYF.

In this sample, this clonotype turned up many times. The chain recombines TRBV3-1 with TRBJ2-5; D possibly matches TRBD1 or TRBD2 (5 bases each). V shed 4 bases and J shed 4 bases, with 16 bases lying between them. The CDR3 totals 15 residues. Germline CDR1 and CDR2: LGHDT and YNNKEL (reference sequence). CDR3: CASSPTVLGGETQYF. The CDR3 nucleotides are TGTGCCAGCAGCCCGACAGTACTAGGAGGAGAGACCCAGTACTTC.

This clonotype was picked up many times. The chain couples TRBV18 to TRBJ2-7, with TRBD1 as a possible D gene (6 bases). V was shortened by 6 bases and J by 5 bases, with 17 bases between the two germline ends. Germline V lookup: CDR1 KGHSH, CDR2 LQKENI. CDR3 length: 14 amino acids. The CDR3 DNA sequence: TGTGCCAGCTCTCCAGTGCAGGGGACGAACGAGCAGTACTTC. Translation gives CASSPVQGTNEQYF. Using reference TRBV18 and TRBJ2-7 for the parts outside the CDR3, the full variable domain is NAGVMQNPRHLVRRRGQEARLRCSPMKGHSHVYWYRQLPEEGLKFMVYLQKENIIDESGMPKERFSAEFPKEGPSILRIQQVVRGDSAAYFCASSPVQGTNEQYFGPGTRLTVT.

The chain employs TRBV6-2 or TRBV6-3 and TRBJ2-5, with D possibly being TRBD1 (6 bases). The V end lost 7 bases, the J end lost 3 bases, and 12 bases lay between the germline ends. The length of the CDR3 is 13 residues. Per germline, CDR1 MNHEY and CDR2 SVGEGT. The CDR3 loop is CASTADRKETQYF. The DNA of the CDR3 is TGTGCCAGCACTGCGGACAGAAAAGAGACCCAGTACTTC.

The chain combines TRBV28 with TRBJ2-7, with no clear D. Germline V gene sequence: CDR1 MDHEN, CDR2 SYDVKM. There are 11 residues in the CDR3. Trimming stripped 6 bases from V and 11 bases from J, with 14 bases between. The CDR3 protein is CASRSTDLEYF. Written as DNA, the CDR3 is TGTGCCAGCAGATCCACAGACTTGGAGTACTTC.

This clonotype was seen at least ten times. V and J are TRBV4-1 and TRBJ1-1; no reliable D call. CDR1 MGHRA and CDR2 YSYEKL come from the germline V gene. The CDR3 is 16 amino acids. V was clipped by 5 bases and J by 0 bases, with 16 bases between them. This CDR3 reads CASSSLYEDLNTEAFF. As DNA, the CDR3 is TGCGCCAGCAGCTCTTTGTATGAGGACTTGAACACTGAAGCTTTCTTT.

This clonotype was seen at least ten times. V gene TRBV12-3 or TRBV12-4 combines with J gene TRBJ1-1; 7 bases line up with TRBD1. J was trimmed by 3 bases and V by 8 bases; bases with no gene match: 9. CDR3 length: 14 residues. The CDR3 is CASARGDRDTEAFF. CDR3 sequence (DNA): TGTGCCAGCGCCCGAGGGGACAGAGACACTGAAGCTTTCTTT.

This clonotype showed up many times. The gene calls are TRBV20-1 and TRBJ1-5; D call uncertain. V lost 0 bases and J 6 bases, leaving 9 bases between the germline ends. Germline CDR1 reads DFQATT; CDR2 reads SNEGSKA (reference sequence). CDR3 length: 13 amino acids. The CDR3 loop is CSARDPMGQPQHF. The CDR3 DNA reads TGCAGTGCTAGAGATCCTATGGGTCAGCCCCAGCATTTT.

Notes on this clonotype: A much larger clone differs by one base, so this may be a read error. The gene calls are TRBV5-5 and TRBJ2-7; 7 bases are a match to TRBD1. Germline V gives CDR1 SGHKS, CDR2 YYEKEE (reference sequence). This CDR3 has 15 residues. The CDR3 bases are TGTGTCAGCAGCTTGGGACAGTCCCTCTCCTACGAGCAGTACTTC. Encoded protein: CVSSLGQSLSYEQYF. Filled out from reference TRBV5-5 and TRBJ2-7, the complete variable domain reads DAGVTQSPTHLIKTRGQQVTLRCSPISGHKSVSWYQQVLGQGPQFIFQYYEKEERGRGNFPDRFSARQFPNYSSELNVNALLLGDSALYLCVSSLGQSLSYEQYFGPGTRLTVT.

This clonotype was seen many times. J is TRBJ1-1 and V is TRBV18, with TRBD1 as a possible D gene (5 bases). Trimming removed 4 bases from V and 2 bases from J, with 14 bases in between. The CDR3 has 15 amino acids. Germline assignment: CDR1 KGHSH and CDR2 LQKENI. CDR3 amino acids: CASSRQQGFNTEAFF. CDR3 bases: TGTGCCAGCTCACGCCAGCAGGGTTTCAACACTGAAGCTTTCTTT.

With respect to this clonotype: A much more abundant neighbour one base away suggests this may be a read error. V is TRBV19 and J is TRBJ1-6; D possibly corresponds to TRBD1 (6 bases). This CDR3 spans 13 amino acids. In germline, CDR1 is LNHDA, CDR2 SQIVND (reference sequence). The CDR3: CASKDRFNSPPHF. Written as DNA, the CDR3 is TGTGCCAGTAAGGACAGATTTAATTCACCCCCCCACTTT.